Detailed here is one T cell receptor beta chain. Profiled with immunoSEQ multiplex PCR; TCRdb holds only in-frame clones, not every one. Here the sample spans about 310,000 clones, roughly 80% being singletons. The data derive from a study of cytotoxic CD8 clonotypes in ibrutinib-treated CLL. Study as a whole: Among the samples, the mean was about 260,000 productive templates and roughly 100,000 productive rearrangements.

J lost 12 bases, V lost 5 bases, and 12 bases had no gene match. The CDR3 runs to 15 residues. The V gene's germline CDR1 is MNHEY and CDR2 SMNVEV (reference sequence). The chain recombines TRBV27 with TRBJ2-1; 11 bases line up with TRBD2. The material was PBMCs, obtained before ibrutinib treatment. This sequence was found in a human donor with chronic lymphocytic leukemia. CDR3 sequence reads: CASSRTGTSGSLQFF. CDR3 DNA sequence: TGTGCCAGCAGTAGAACCGGAACTAGCGGGAGTTTGCAGTTCTTC.